The next 3 T cell receptor beta chains were all read from a single sample in a study of Graves' ophthalmopathy and Graves' hyperthyroidism. RNA transcripts yielded amplified TCR beta CDR3 regions. HTBI-primed first-round RT-PCR preceded second-round multiplex PCR. TCRdb reprocessed the multiplex PCR reads with MiXCR, giving one entry per CDR3 protein. The sample has hundreds of thousands of distinct CDR3 sequences, around 20% seen once. Sequenced material: peripheral blood. The origin of the receptors is a woman under 30 with stable Graves' hyperthyroidism.

This chain uses TRBV12-3 or TRBV12-4 with TRBJ1-2; 7 positions match TRBD1. Trimming cost V 6 bases and J 7 bases; bases outside gene matches: 20. The CDR3 has 17 residues. The CDR3 here is CASSPILDTEGAGGYTF. In nucleotides, the CDR3 is TGTGCCAGCAGCCCCATTTTAGATACGGAGGGGGCTGGTGGCTACACCTTC.

This clonotype showed up many times. This CDR3 is CASSLVPGLAGGGSSYEQYF. The CDR3, as DNA: TGTGCCAGCAGCTTAGTCCCGGGACTAGCGGGAGGGGGAAGCTCCTACGAGCAGTACTTC. The rearrangement uses TRBV7-9 and TRBJ2-7, with TRBD2 matching 16 bases. Germline lookup yields CDR1 SEHNR and CDR2 FQNEAQ (reference sequence). V was clipped by 1 base and J by 0 bases; unmatched bases: 9. This CDR3 spans 20 amino acids. The entire variable domain, with the rest obtained from reference TRBV7-9 and TRBJ2-7, is as follows: DTGVSQNPRHKITKRGQNVTFRCDPISEHNRLYWYRQTLGQGPEFLTYFQNEAQLEKSRLLSDRFSAERPKGSFSTLEIQRTEQGDSAMYLCASSLVPGLAGGGSSYEQYFGPGTRLTVT.

With respect to this clonotype: A much larger clone lies one base from this, so it may be a read error. The V gene is TRBV11-2, the J gene TRBJ1-1; no firm D call. The CDR3 loop spans 16 amino acids. The V gene's germline CDR1 is SGHAT and CDR2 FQNNGV. CDR3 DNA sequence: TGTTCCAGCAGCACCCACCTGACGGGTAGAGGCACTGAAGCTTTCTTT. This translates into CSSSTHLTGRGTEAFF.